This T cell receptor (beta chain) was identified during a study of high-grade serous ovarian cancer treatment subgroups. Study-level results: CDR1 and CDR2 were left unanalyzed; analyses focused on CDR3. Repertoire similarity ranged 0.11 to 0.79 between tumors of one patient.

This clone has just a few counts. Antigen: not known. The CDR3 totals 15 residues. V lost 3 bases, J lost 2 bases, and 13 bases lay in between. Germline loops: CDR1 SGHAT, CDR2 FQNNGV. Produced via immunoSEQ multiplex PCR; TCRdb's table is partial and in-frame only. Of a few thousand clones listed, about 70% are singletons. Tumor samples were taken before definitive surgery or chemotherapy. The sequenced sample was tumor tissue. The sequence came from a human donor with high-grade serous ovarian cancer. The chain employs TRBV11-2 and TRBJ1-2, with a tentative D call TRBD1 (5 bases). This CDR3 is CASSLDITRNYGYTF. For the CDR3, the DNA is TGTGCCAGCAGCTTGGACATCACCCGGAACTATGGCTACACCTTC.